This TCR beta chain was observed in a study of early stage breast cancer tumors. Study context: Invasive lobular carcinomas made up about 30% of the 12 ER+/PR+/HER2- tumors.

The protocol was immunoSEQ multiplex PCR, while the TCRdb copy is restricted to in-frame clones and leaves out a portion. This repertoire shows about 5,500 clones, 70% found once; its top ten account for about an eighth. In its sample, this clone was seen a few times. The sample was normal breast tissue next to the tumor. The source is a person aged 55 to 70 with breast cancer.

CDR3 residues: CASSYALGEEAFF. The DNA of the CDR3 is TGTGCCAGCAGTTACGCCCTGGGTGAAGAAGCTTTCTTT. The gene calls are TRBV6-5 and TRBJ1-1; D gene uncertain. V dropped 2 bases and J dropped 8 bases, with 12 bases sitting between them. Per the germline V gene, CDR1 is MNHEY and CDR2 is SVGAGI. The CDR3 has 13 residues.